Following are 27 T cell receptor beta chains from one sample sequenced in a study of Graves' ophthalmopathy and Graves' hyperthyroidism. Amplification targeted the TCR beta CDR3 regions, with RNA transcripts as the source material. After a first-round RT-PCR with HTBI primers, a second-round multiplex PCR was run. One entry per CDR3 protein, called by TCRdb with MiXCR from the multiplex PCR reads. This sample has 350,000 to 450,000 distinct CDR3 sequences, with roughly 21% found just once. Sequenced material: peripheral blood. Every receptor here comes from a woman aged 18-29 years with stable Graves' hyperthyroidism.

This clonotype was observed many times. This may be a read error: a much more frequent sequence differs by one nucleotide. The gene calls are TRBV12-3 or TRBV12-4 and TRBJ1-5; D not certain. This CDR3 is built from 13 residues. Trimming removed 3 bases at V and 3 bases at J, with 6 bases between. The CDR3 spells CASSFQFNQPQHF. CDR3 coding DNA: TGTGCCAGCAGTTTCCAGTTCAATCAGCCCCAGCATTTT.

This clonotype has more than one count but fewer than ten. The chain combines TRBV11-1 with TRBJ1-5; D possibly corresponds to TRBD1 (5 bases). CDR3 length equals 16 residues. Germline V gives CDR1 SGHAT, CDR2 FQDESV (reference sequence). The V end was cut by 0 bases, the J end by 1 base, with 10 bases between. The CDR3 sequence: CASSLARGRSNQPQHF. The DNA for the CDR3 is TGTGCCAGCAGCTTAGCGAGGGGCAGAAGCAATCAGCCCCAGCATTTT.

At least ten counts were recorded for this clonotype. The rearrangement joins TRBV6-2 or TRBV6-3 to TRBJ2-7; D possibly corresponds to TRBD1 (6 bases). Germline assignment: CDR1 MNHEY and CDR2 SVGEGT. The CDR3 totals 13 residues. V lost 6 bases, J lost 3 bases, and 12 bases lay in between. CDR3 nucleotides: TGTGCCAGCAGGGCCGGACAGTTCTACGAGCAGTACTTC. Translated: CASRAGQFYEQYF.

With regard to this clonotype: The junction shows a germline mismatch at one end, possibly a read error. The rearrangement links TRBV6-1 to TRBJ1-1; D uncertain. Germline CDR1 is MNHNS and CDR2 is SASEGT. This CDR3 region has 11 residues. The CDR3 region has the DNA TGTGTCAGCAGTGCCTACACTGAAGCTTTCTTT. Its protein is CVSSAYTEAFF.

V gene TRBV2 combines with J gene TRBJ2-5, with 9 bases lining up with TRBD2. V dropped 5 bases and J dropped 5; count of bases not matched to a gene: 12. The germline V gene encodes CDR1 SNHLY and CDR2 FYNNEI. The CDR3 length is 16 residues. CDR3 loop: CASSQLAGTRQETQYF. CDR3 nucleotides: TGTGCCAGCAGTCAACTAGCGGGCACCAGACAGGAGACCCAGTACTTC.

The rearrangement links TRBV5-1 to TRBJ2-7, with 7 bases fitting TRBD1. In germline, CDR1 is SGHRS, CDR2 YFSETQ. The CDR3 sequence is 15 residues long. V lost 3 bases and J lost 5; bases outside the gene matches: 11. The CDR3 bases are TGCGCCAGCAGCTCACGATCAGACAGGGTCAACGAGCAGTACTTC. Translated, it gives CASSSRSDRVNEQYF.

This clonotype was recorded a few times. The chain joins TRBV24-1 to TRBJ2-5; D may correspond to TRBD1 or TRBD2 (7 bases each). The CDR3 runs to 13 residues. Trimming removed 12 bases from V and 1 base from J, with 14 bases in between. CDR1 and CDR2 from the germline V gene are KGHDR and SFDVKD. CDR3 in DNA: TGTGCCTCGGGCAGGGGGGGCCAAGAGACCCAGTACTTC. Protein: CASGRGGQETQYF.

This clonotype came up many times. This rearrangement joins TRBV12-3 or TRBV12-4 to TRBJ2-7, with unresolved D. The germline V and J ends were trimmed by 1 base and 7 bases, with 8 bases remaining between them. The CDR3 runs 12 residues. This chain's CDR3 is CASSLDEREQYF. CDR3 DNA: TGTGCCAGCAGTTTAGACGAGCGTGAGCAGTACTTC.

In this sample, this clonotype turned up many times. This chain connects TRBV12-3 or TRBV12-4 to TRBJ1-5; TRBD1 matches 8 bases. V lost 6 bases, J lost 2 bases, and 0 bases stayed unmatched. This CDR3 has 13 residues. The CDR3 DNA reads as TGTGCCAGCAGGACAGGGGGCAATCAGCCCCAGCATTTT. This translates into CASRTGGNQPQHF.

This chain connects TRBV5-5 to TRBJ2-5; 8 bases align to TRBD1. The germline gives CDR1 SGHKS, CDR2 YYEKEE (reference sequence). CDR3 length: 15 residues. Trimming at V came to 5 bases and at J to 4 bases, leaving 10 bases not matched to a gene. The CDR3 DNA reads as TGTGCCAGCAGTGGGGGGACAGGACGGGGAGAGACCCAGTACTTC. Protein: CASSGGTGRGETQYF.

This clonotype was picked up many times. This chain joins TRBV6-5 and TRBJ2-7; 7 bases agree with TRBD2. Germline CDR1 and CDR2: MNHEY and SVGAGI. Unmatched junction bases numbered 7, after V lost 4 bases and J lost 1 base. The CDR3 consists of 15 residues. CDR3 nucleotides: TGTGCCAGCAGTTTGCGAGCTAGCGGTTCCTACGAGCAGTACTTC. It translates to CASSLRASGSYEQYF.

This clonotype came up many times. The rearrangement links TRBV29-1 to TRBJ2-2; 14 nucleotides align to TRBD2. Germline CDR1 SQVTM, CDR2 ANQGSEA. The CDR3 spans 17 residues. V dropped 6 bases and J dropped 2; count of bases not matched to a gene: 8. CDR3 in DNA: TGCAGCGTGAAAGGGACTAGCGGGAGATCTAACACCGGGGAGCTGTTTTTT. This encodes CSVKGTSGRSNTGELFF.

This chain links TRBV30 with TRBJ1-2, with 7 positions matching TRBD1. Trimming cost V 4 bases and J 2 bases; bases outside gene matches: 7. The CDR3 sequence is 14 residues long. In germline, CDR1 is GTSNPN, CDR2 SVGIG (reference sequence). Written as DNA, the CDR3 is TGTGCCTGGACCCCCGCGACAGGGAACTATGGCTACACCTTC. It yields the protein CAWTPATGNYGYTF.

The V call is TRBV27, the J call TRBJ2-5; D is unresolved. In germline, CDR1 is MNHEY, CDR2 SMNVEV (reference sequence). This CDR3 spans 14 amino acids. V was trimmed by 2 bases and J by 0 bases, leaving 7 bases between them. This CDR3 reads CASSLKPYQETQYF. The CDR3 DNA reads as TGTGCCAGCAGTTTAAAGCCGTACCAAGAGACCCAGTACTTC.

This clonotype was seen only a few times. The rearrangement links TRBV30 to TRBJ1-2; D gene unclear. Germline V CDR1 and CDR2: GTSNPN, SVGIG (reference sequence). The CDR3 sequence is 12 residues long. The V and J ends lost 3 bases and 8 bases respectively, with 13 bases between them. The DNA for the CDR3 is TGTGCCTGGAGGACACCCTCGGGAGGCTACACCTTC. As protein: CAWRTPSGGYTF.

On this clonotype: At one end, the junction sequence differs from germline, possibly due to a read error. The J gene is TRBJ1-5, the V gene TRBV6-2 or TRBV6-3; D unclear. The CDR3 totals 14 residues. The germline V gene encodes CDR1 MNHEY and CDR2 SVGEGT. In DNA, the CDR3 is TGTGCCAGTAGAGGGCTGGGAAGCAATCAGCGCCAGCTTTTT. Translation: CASRGLGSNQRQLF.

This clonotype was observed many times. The CDR3 nucleotides read TGTGCCACCAGTGATTTGGGGACTAGCGGGAGGTCCGGGGAGCTGTTTTTT. Residues: CATSDLGTSGRSGELFF. This chain links TRBV24-1 with TRBJ2-2, with TRBD2 matching over 15 bases. The germline CDR1 and CDR2 sequences are KGHDR and SFDVKD. This CDR3 is built from 17 residues. Germline trimming cut 0 bases from V and 6 bases from J; bases unmatched to any gene: 1.

This clonotype has a count of ten or more. V gene TRBV12-3 or TRBV12-4 combines with J gene TRBJ1-5, with D possibly matching TRBD1 (5 bases). The CDR3 has 18 residues. Between the trimmed V and J ends, which lost 0 bases and 0 bases, there was a span of 15 bases. CDR3 coding DNA: TGTGCCAGCAGTTTAGCCGGATTCCGACAGTTTAGCAATCAGCCCCAGCATTTT. Translation: CASSLAGFRQFSNQPQHF.

This clonotype was recorded at least ten times. The rearrangement links TRBV29-1 to TRBJ1-1; D might be TRBD1 (6 bases). The CDR3 spans 12 residues. Trimming stripped 3 bases from V and 6 bases from J, with 11 bases between. Germline values: CDR1 SQVTM, CDR2 ANQGSEA. CDR3 in DNA: TGCAGCGTTGAGGGGGGGGGCGCTGAAGCTTTCTTT. Its protein product is CSVEGGGAEAFF.

There are a few counts of this clonotype. The chain is built from TRBV9 and TRBJ2-7, with 9 bases fitting TRBD1. The CDR3 spans 15 residues. The junction had 7 bases not matched to a gene; V was cut back by 0 bases and J by 6 bases. Germline V gene lookup returns CDR1 SGDLS and CDR2 YYNGEE. The CDR3, as DNA: TGTGCCAGCAGCGTAGCTACCGACAGGGGGGGCGAGCAGTACTTC. It is translated as CASSVATDRGGEQYF.

This clonotype appeared many times. The V and J genes are TRBV6-1 and TRBJ2-7; D possibly uses TRBD1 or TRBD2 (5 bases each). Trimming pared 0 bases from V and 1 base from J, leaving 13 bases between. The CDR3 spans 16 residues. CDR1 is MNHNS, CDR2 SASEGT, per germline. The CDR3 is CASSEALGVGSYEQYF. Here the CDR3 DNA reads TGTGCCAGCAGTGAAGCGCTGGGGGTCGGGTCCTACGAGCAGTACTTC.

This clonotype was counted many times. The V gene is TRBV15, the J gene TRBJ2-7; D unclear. The germline V and J ends were trimmed by 2 bases and 6 bases, with 11 bases remaining between them. The V gene's germline CDR1 is LNHNV and CDR2 YYDKDF (reference sequence). The CDR3 runs 13 residues. Here the CDR3 reads CATSRSSTREQYF. As DNA, the CDR3 is TGTGCCACCAGCAGAAGCTCCACCCGCGAGCAGTACTTC.

There are many counts of this clonotype. The CDR3 DNA follows: TGTGCCAGCAGCAAGAACGACAGGGGGGAGACCCAGTACTTC. This gives the protein CASSKNDRGETQYF. This chain links TRBV7-9 with TRBJ2-5; TRBD1 matches 9 bases. The J segment lost 5 bases and the V segment lost 5 bases, leaving 6 bases of the junction unmatched. The CDR3 consists of 14 residues. Germline CDR1 is SEHNR and CDR2 is FQNEAQ (reference sequence).

Points on this clonotype: This may arise from a read error, as a much more abundant clone is one base away. The DNA for the CDR3 is TGTGCCTGGAGTCCCACAGGGACTCAGCCCCAGCGTTTT. Residues: CAWSPTGTQPQRF. The V call is TRBV30, the J call TRBJ1-5; possible D gene TRBD1, 6 bases. Germline V CDR1 and CDR2: GTSNPN, SVGIG (reference sequence). CDR3 length: 13 amino acids.

This clonotype appeared once. This chain links TRBV2 with TRBJ1-2, with no clear D. Trimming shortened V by 6 bases and J by 4 bases, and 12 bases separated the two germline ends. The CDR3 has 13 amino acids. Per the germline V gene, CDR1 is SNHLY and CDR2 is FYNNEI. DNA for the CDR3: TGTGCCAGCAGGGAGGCAGGAACCTATGGCTACACCTTC. Translation gives CASREAGTYGYTF.

The chain carries TRBV5-1 and TRBJ2-7; TRBD2 agrees at 14 bases. J lost 0 bases, V lost 3 bases, and 5 bases had no gene match. The CDR3 runs 17 residues. The germline gives CDR1 SGHRS, CDR2 YFSETQ. CDR3 nucleotides: TGCGCCAGCAGCTGGACTAGCGGGGGGACGATCTCCTACGAGCAGTACTTC. This translates into CASSWTSGGTISYEQYF.

This clonotype was seen at least ten times. J is TRBJ1-2 and V is TRBV6-1; D unresolved. This CDR3 spans 13 amino acids. Deletions cut 4 bases from V and 2 bases from J, with 8 bases between. Germline-derived CDR1 and CDR2 are MNHNS and SASEGT. The CDR3, as DNA: TGTGCCAGCAGTGCCGGGCCAAACTATGGCTACACCTTC. Residues: CASSAGPNYGYTF.